A selection of T cell receptor beta chains follows, all from one sample in a study of vaccination and CD4 T cells after COVID-19. TCRdb analysed the PCR reads with MiXCR anew, one entry per CDR3 protein. The table records some 22,000 distinct CDR3 sequences, about 67% of them present only once. Their cognate antigens are unknown. Material: CD4+ T cells from blood, cultured in vitro, obtained after SARS-CoV-2 vaccination. The receptors come from a human donor who received a COVID-19 vaccine. CDR3s include the opening cysteine and the closing phenylalanine or tryptophan. D genes are given only for firm matches. The size of a clone is reported for some rows only, either as once, few or many, or as a class for expanded clones.

clone size	D gene	J gene	V gene	CDR3 DNA	CDR3 protein
.	.	TRBJ1-2	TRBV30	TGTGCCTGGAGTGTAGCCAGAGGACAGTACACCTTC	CAWSVARGQYTF
.	.	TRBJ2-4	TRBV7-8	TGTGCCAGCAGCTTAGGGCGTTTTCCCACAATAGCCAAAAACATTCAGTACTTC	CASSLGRFPTIAKNIQYF
.	TRBD1	TRBJ2-5	TRBV19	TGTGCCAGTAGTATTCCCGGGACAGGGGGCCGGGAGACCCAGTACTTC	CASSIPGTGGRETQYF
.	.	TRBJ1-1	TRBV27	TGTGCCAGCAGTTTAAGTTCGCAGGGCCGCCGAAGAACTGAAGCTTTCTTT	CASSLSSQGRRRTEAFF
.	.	TRBJ2-1	TRBV20-1	TGCAGTGCTCGGTACAATGAGCAGTTCTTC	CSARYNEQFF
.	TRBD1	TRBJ1-2	TRBV6-2/TRBV6-3	TGTGCCAGCAGTTCGACAGGGTACGGCTACACCTTC	CASSSTGYGYTF
.	TRBD2	TRBJ2-7	TRBV5-1	TGCGCCAGCAGCTTTCCAGCGGGGGGTCCCTCAGAGGGGTTCTCCTACGAGCAGTACTTC	CASSFPAGGPSEGFSYEQYF
.	.	TRBJ2-3	TRBV10-1	TGCGCCAGCAGTGAGCACCGAGCGGTCCGGACAGATACGCAGTATTTT	CASSEHRAVRTDTQYF
.	TRBD2	TRBJ2-5	TRBV3-1	TGTGCCAGCAGGACTAGCGGAACCTTTCGGGAGACCCAGTACTTC	CASRTSGTFRETQYF
once	.	TRBJ2-5	TRBV21-1	TGTGCCAGCAGCCCCCCGCGGTCGGGGTTCCAAGAGACCCAGTACTTC	CASSPPRSGFQETQYF
.	.	TRBJ2-1	TRBV5-1	TGCGCCAGCAGCTTGGGGCCGGGGCCCTACAATGAGCAGTTCTTC	CASSLGPGPYNEQFF
.	TRBD1	TRBJ1-5	TRBV18	TGTGCCAGCTCCCCCGACAGGGGGGTGCAACCCCAGCATTTT	CASSPDRGVQPQHF
.	.	TRBJ2-7	TRBV6-1	TGTGCCAGCAGTGAGAACTGGGACGGAGCCTACGAGCAGTACTTC	CASSENWDGAYEQYF
.	TRBD2	TRBJ2-5	TRBV19	TGTGCCAGTAAGATGACTAGCGGTGGAAAAGAGACCCAGTACTTC	CASKMTSGGKETQYF
.	TRBD1	TRBJ1-2	TRBV20-1	TGCAGTGCTAAGACAGGGTCCTATGGCTACACCTTC	CSAKTGSYGYTF
.	.	TRBJ2-2	TRBV12-3/TRBV12-4	TGTGCCAGCAGTTTACTGGGAGCCCCGAGCGGGGAGCTGTTTTTT	CASSLLGAPSGELFF
few	.	TRBJ2-5	TRBV20-1	TGCAGTGCTAGAGATCTTGGGGTCGAGGGGACCCAGTACTTC	CSARDLGVEGTQYF
.	.	TRBJ2-7	TRBV10-1	TGCGCCAGCAGTCGGAGCGGAGGGTACGAGCAGTACTTC	CASSRSGGYEQYF
.	.	TRBJ2-3	TRBV20-1	TGCAGTGCTTTTCGCCGGGACCCGAGCACAGATACGCAGTATTTT	CSAFRRDPSTDTQYF
once	.	TRBJ2-7	TRBV6-1	TGTGCCAGCAGTGTGACATACGTCCCCACCTACGAGCAGTACTTC	CASSVTYVPTYEQYF
.	.	TRBJ2-3	TRBV5-1	TGCGCCAGCAGCTTGAACGCGGAAACCACAGATACGCAGTATTTT	CASSLNAETTDTQYF
.	TRBD2	TRBJ2-7	TRBV24-1	TGTGCCACCAGTGACCCACGGCTAGCGGGGGGATACGAGCAGTACTTC	CATSDPRLAGGYEQYF
few	.	TRBJ2-5	TRBV20-1	TGCAGTGCTCCCGGATACACTAGTGAAGAGACCCAGTACTTC	CSAPGYTSEETQYF
.	TRBD1	TRBJ1-1	TRBV7-2	TGTGCCAGCAGCAGAGTCCAGGGGGCTGAAGCTTTCTTT	CASSRVQGAEAFF